The 32 T cell receptor beta chains presented below share a single source sample, sequenced in a study of blood T cell repertoires in COVID-19. Clones were read by immunoSEQ multiplex PCR, and TCRdb kept only the in-frame ones, dropping some. The sample carries around 150,000 clones, approximately 80% recorded once. The specimen sequenced was peripheral blood. These receptors were obtained from a woman aged 50 to 65 with acute or convalescent COVID-19.

V and J are TRBV18 and TRBJ1-2, with D possibly TRBD1 on 6 matching bases. CDR3 length: 16 amino acids. In germline, CDR1 is KGHSH, CDR2 LQKENI. Trimming removed 0 bases at V and 2 bases at J, with 13 bases between. CDR3: CASSPPLGQGNYGYTF. DNA for the CDR3: TGTGCCAGCTCACCACCGTTAGGCCAGGGGAACTATGGCTACACCTTC.

The chain joins TRBV28 to TRBJ1-5; 7 nucleotides line up with TRBD1. There are 15 residues in the CDR3. V gave up 3 bases and J gave up 2 bases; unmatched junction bases: 4. The germline V gene encodes CDR1 MDHEN and CDR2 SYDVKM. The CDR3 nucleotides are TGTGCCAGCAGTTTGGCCGGACAGGGCAATCAGCCCCAGCATTTT. Its protein is CASSLAGQGNQPQHF.

CDR3 sequence reads: CSARGKYNEQFF. CDR3 nucleotides: TGCAGCGCCCGGGGAAAATACAATGAGCAGTTCTTC. The V gene is TRBV29-1, the J gene TRBJ2-1; D may be TRBD2 (5 bases). The CDR3 contains 12 residues. The V end lost 7 bases, the J end lost 4 bases, and 11 bases lay between the germline ends. Germline CDR1 reads SQVTM; CDR2 reads ANQGSEA.

The V gene is TRBV27, the J gene TRBJ2-1, with TRBD2 identical over 8 bases. Trimming at V came to 1 base and at J to 2 bases, leaving 13 bases not matched to a gene. The CDR3 runs to 19 residues. Germline CDR1 reads MNHEY; CDR2 reads SMNVEV (reference sequence). The CDR3 DNA sequence: TGTGCCAGCAGTTTATGGTCCAGCGGGGGACCGATTGCCTACAATGAGCAGTTCTTC. Translating it yields CASSLWSSGGPIAYNEQFF.

J is TRBJ1-1 and V is TRBV4-2; D is undetermined. Between the trimmed V and J ends, which lost 0 bases and 3 bases, there was a span of 8 bases. In germline, CDR1 is LGHNA, CDR2 YNFKEQ. This CDR3 comprises 14 residues. CDR3 sequence reads: CASSQDPVDTEAFF. The CDR3 DNA sequence: TGTGCCAGCAGCCAAGATCCCGTTGACACTGAAGCTTTCTTT.

The chain combines TRBV5-6 with TRBJ1-1; TRBD1 matches at 7 bases. Per germline, CDR1 SGHDT and CDR2 YYEEEE. V shed 4 bases and J 1 base; nucleotides not matched to a gene: 7. The CDR3 extends over 15 amino acids. CDR3 amino acids: CASSPDRQGNTEAFF. Written as DNA, the CDR3 is TGTGCCAGCAGCCCGGACCGACAGGGGAACACTGAAGCTTTCTTT.

In this sample, this clone turned up a few times. The gene calls are TRBV29-1 and TRBJ2-6, with D possibly being TRBD1 (6 bases). The CDR3 totals 14 residues. Trimming shortened V by 5 bases and J by 2 bases, and 10 bases separated the two germline ends. Germline V CDR1 and CDR2: SQVTM, ANQGSEA. The DNA of the CDR3 is TGCAGCGTTTCTGAGGGGGCTGGGGCCAACGTCCTGACTTTC. Encoded protein: CSVSEGAGANVLTF.

The chain recombines TRBV28 with TRBJ2-3, with D maybe TRBD2 (6 bases). V was pared by 9 bases and J by 5 bases, with 15 bases between. The CDR3 extends over 13 amino acids. CDR1 and CDR2 (germline): MDHEN, SYDVKM. Here the CDR3 DNA reads TGTGCCAGTTGGGACTCTAGGGGAGATACGCAGTATTTT. This sequence encodes CASWDSRGDTQYF.

The V gene is TRBV7-8, the J gene TRBJ1-2; a weak D match, TRBD1 (5 bases). There are 13 residues in the CDR3. Germline CDR1 SGHVS, CDR2 FQNEAQ. The V and J ends lost 4 bases and 8 bases respectively, with 14 bases between them. CDR3 sequence (DNA): TGTGCCAGCAGCTCCGGGTTACAGGAGGGCTACACCTTC. Its protein is CASSSGLQEGYTF.

This rearrangement joins TRBV7-9 to TRBJ1-1, with TRBD1 identical over 8 bases. This CDR3 is built from 11 residues. V lost 6 bases, J lost 8 bases, and 2 bases stayed unmatched. Germline CDR1 reads SEHNR; CDR2 reads FQNEAQ (reference sequence). For the CDR3, the DNA is TGTGCCAGCAGGCGACAGGGGGAAGCTTTCTTT. This sequence encodes CASRRQGEAFF.

The chain recombines TRBV5-8 with TRBJ2-5; maybe TRBD2 (5 bases). CDR1 is SGHTS, CDR2 YDEGEE, per germline. The CDR3 totals 15 residues. Trimming shortened V by 1 base and J by 3 bases, and 13 bases separated the two germline ends. The CDR3 nucleotides read TGTGCCAGCAGCTTGTGGTCGGGAACTGAAGAGACCCAGTACTTC. Protein: CASSLWSGTEETQYF.

This clone has only a few counts. The chain links TRBV6-5 to TRBJ1-2, with 7 bases identical to TRBD1. Trimming cost V 5 bases and J 6 bases; bases outside gene matches: 9. The CDR3 has 14 amino acids. The V gene's germline CDR1 is MNHEY and CDR2 SVGAGI. In DNA, the CDR3 is TGTGCCAGCAGTAGACAGGGTTCTTGGGATGGCTACACCTTC. This encodes CASSRQGSWDGYTF.

This sequence joins TRBV18 and TRBJ1-2, with D possibly TRBD1 on 5 matching bases. This CDR3 is 13 amino acids long. Germline V lookup: CDR1 KGHSH, CDR2 LQKENI. V gave up 1 base and J gave up 8 bases, with 11 bases separating them. As DNA, the CDR3 is TGTGCCAGCTCACCACTTGGGGCGCAAGGCTACACCTTC. Protein: CASSPLGAQGYTF.

The gene calls are TRBV7-2 and TRBJ1-1; the D is unclear. Per germline, CDR1 SGHTA and CDR2 FQGNSA. Trimming cost V 6 bases and J 1 base, with 18 bases left between them. The CDR3 extends over 16 amino acids. The DNA for the CDR3 is TGTGCCAGCAGTCCGTTCTCGGGAGGCGGGAACACTGAAGCTTTCTTT. Its protein is CASSPFSGGGNTEAFF.

The rearrangement joins TRBV28 to TRBJ1-6, with 7 positions matching TRBD1. Per the germline V gene, CDR1 is MDHEN and CDR2 is SYDVKM. Unmatched junction bases numbered 9, after V lost 6 bases and J lost 1 base. CDR3 length: 17 amino acids. CDR3 nucleotide sequence: TGTGCCAGCAGCCGAGATACAGGGGAGTCCTATAATTCACCCCTCCACTTT. It codes for CASSRDTGESYNSPLHF.

The rearrangement uses TRBV24-1 and TRBJ2-1; D possibly corresponds to TRBD1 (6 bases). Trimming stripped 9 bases from V and 4 bases from J, with 9 bases between. This CDR3 has 12 residues. Germline V CDR1 and CDR2: KGHDR, SFDVKD. CDR3 loop: CATGTFYNEQFF. DNA of the CDR3: TGTGCCACCGGGACATTTTACAATGAGCAGTTCTTC.

CDR3 in amino acids: CASSSGGSYSNQPQHF. The CDR3 DNA sequence: TGTGCCAGCAGCTCTGGCGGGAGCTATAGCAATCAGCCCCAGCATTTT. This sequence joins TRBV3-1 (or the pseudogene TRBV3-2) and TRBJ1-5; D is unclear. Germline V gene data show CDR1 as LGHDT and CDR2 as YNNKEL (reference sequence). The CDR3 has 16 residues. V was clipped by 5 bases and J by 0 bases, with 14 bases between them.

This clone was observed a few times. CDR3 sequence (DNA): TGCAGCGTTGATCGGGGGACTGAAGCTTTCTTT. Protein product: CSVDRGTEAFF. J is TRBJ1-1 and V is TRBV29-1, with D possibly matching TRBD1 (5 bases). V lost 3 bases, J lost 5 bases, and 7 bases lay in between. This CDR3 comprises 11 residues. Looked up from germline, CDR1 is SQVTM and CDR2 is ANQGSEA.

This clone appeared many times. This chain uses TRBV19 with TRBJ1-5; 7 bases are a match to TRBD1. The V gene's germline CDR1 is LNHDA and CDR2 SQIVND (reference sequence). The CDR3 contains 18 residues. Germline trimming cut 0 bases from V and 6 bases from J; bases unmatched to any gene: 14. In DNA form, the CDR3 reads TGTGCCAGTAGTATAGATCAGGAGGGGGCTAGGGTCGGTCAGCCCCAGCATTTT. Translated, it gives CASSIDQEGARVGQPQHF.

The chain carries TRBV9 and TRBJ2-6; no clear D gene. From germline, CDR1 is SGDLS and CDR2 YYNGEE. Trimming shortened V by 4 bases and J by 3 bases, and 5 bases separated the two germline ends. The CDR3 loop spans 13 amino acids. The CDR3 sequence: CASSPGGANVLTF. The CDR3 coding sequence is TGTGCCAGCAGCCCAGGTGGGGCCAACGTCCTGACTTTC.

This clone has more than one count but fewer than ten. Germline and junction disagree at one end, which may indicate a read error. The CDR3 sequence: CASSQDITETQYF. DNA of the CDR3: TGCGCCAGCAGCCAAGATATAACAGAGACGCAGTATTTT. The chain joins TRBV4-3 to TRBJ2-3; D is undetermined. CDR1 and CDR2 from the germline V gene are LGHNA and YSLEER. This CDR3 spans 13 amino acids.

V and J are TRBV7-9 and TRBJ2-7; D unresolved. The CDR3 is made up of 11 amino acids. Germline CDR1 is SEHNR and CDR2 is FQNEAQ (reference sequence). Trimming left V 0 bases short and J 6 bases short, with 3 bases between. Written as DNA, the CDR3 is TGTGCCAGCAGCTTAGCGGCCGAGCAGTACTTC. This sequence encodes CASSLAAEQYF.

This chain joins TRBV29-1 and TRBJ2-7; TRBD1 matches 8 bases. Germline V gene sequence: CDR1 SQVTM, CDR2 ANQGSEA. The CDR3 contains 13 residues. V lost 5 bases and J lost 5; bases outside the gene matches: 8. The CDR3 DNA follows: TGCAGCGTTTTAGCCCCAGGGGGCGACGAGCAGTACTTC. This encodes CSVLAPGGDEQYF.

This chain connects TRBV7-3 to TRBJ1-2; 10 bases match TRBD1. Trimming cost V 1 base and J 4 bases; bases outside gene matches: 6. Germline values: CDR1 SGHTA, CDR2 FQGTGA. The CDR3 runs 16 residues. This chain's CDR3 is CASSLSPDRGSYGYTF. The CDR3 nucleotides read TGTGCCAGCAGCTTAAGCCCGGACAGGGGGAGCTATGGCTACACCTTC.

The V gene is TRBV7-2, the J gene TRBJ2-1; no firm D call. Germline V CDR1 and CDR2: SGHTA, FQGNSA. Trimming pared 5 bases from V and 2 bases from J, leaving 22 bases between. This CDR3 comprises 18 residues. The CDR3 DNA is TGTGCCAGCAGCGCCGCCGCAGATCCAGGATATCCCTACAATGAGCAGTTCTTC. It is translated as CASSAAADPGYPYNEQFF.

This rearrangement joins TRBV5-1 to TRBJ1-6; 7 bases fit TRBD1. The CDR3 is made up of 14 amino acids. The germline V gene encodes CDR1 SGHRS and CDR2 YFSETQ. V dropped 3 bases and J dropped 7; count of bases not matched to a gene: 4. This chain's CDR3 is CASSSPTGNSPLHF. For the CDR3, the DNA is TGCGCCAGCAGCTCGCCGACAGGGAATTCACCCCTCCACTTT.

The V gene is TRBV10-2, the J gene TRBJ1-2; TRBD1 might be the D (5 bases). The germline V gene encodes CDR1 WSHSY and CDR2 SAAADI. The V end was cut by 7 bases, the J end by 0 bases, with 15 bases between. The CDR3 contains 15 residues. The CDR3 protein is CASTRAGTSNYGYTF. The CDR3 nucleotides read TGCGCCAGCACCAGGGCAGGCACCTCTAACTATGGCTACACCTTC.

The CDR3 loop reads CASALAGTNEKLFF. The CDR3 bases are TGTGCCAGCGCCCTCGCCGGAACTAATGAAAAACTGTTTTTT. The rearrangement uses TRBV27 and TRBJ1-4; D not certain. The CDR3 loop spans 14 amino acids. Between the trimmed V and J ends, which lost 8 bases and 1 base, there was a span of 11 bases. Germline V CDR1 and CDR2: MNHEY, SMNVEV (reference sequence).

The rearrangement joins TRBV7-9 to TRBJ2-1; 9 bases are a match to TRBD2. CDR1 and CDR2 from the germline V gene are SEHNR and FQNEAQ (reference sequence). V shed 11 bases, J shed 10 bases, and the junction held 18 bases outside the gene matches. This CDR3 is built from 15 residues. Here the CDR3 DNA reads TGTGCCTCCTGCCGAGGGCGGGGGGGTAATGACGAGCAGTTCTTC. Translating it yields CASCRGRGGNDEQFF.

The gene calls are TRBV5-6 and TRBJ1-2; perhaps TRBD1 as D (5 bases). V lost 6 bases and J lost 4, with 16 bases in between. CDR1 and CDR2 from the germline V gene are SGHDT and YYEEEE. There are 14 residues in the CDR3. The DNA of the CDR3 is TGTGCCAGCACCCTTTTGGGGCAGAGCTATGGCTACACCTTC. Its translation is CASTLLGQSYGYTF. Supplemented by reference TRBV5-6 and TRBJ1-2, the full variable domain reads DAGVTQSPTHLIKTRGQQVTLRCSPKSGHDTVSWYQQALGQGPQFIFQYYEEEERQRGNFPDRFSGHQFPNYSSELNVNALLLGDSALYLCASTLLGQSYGYTFGSGTRLTVV.

This sequence joins TRBV9 and TRBJ1-2; D uncertain. This CDR3 spans 13 amino acids. The V gene's germline CDR1 is SGDLS and CDR2 YYNGEE. The V gene lost 0 bases and the J gene lost 3 bases, with 6 bases spanning the gap. As DNA, the CDR3 is TGTGCCAGCAGCGTAGGCCCAGACTATGGCTACACCTTC. It specifies CASSVGPDYGYTF.

The chain joins TRBV7-2 to TRBJ2-3; 9 bases map to TRBD2. Germline V CDR1 and CDR2: SGHTA, FQGNSA. CDR3 length: 16 amino acids. The V gene end was trimmed by 1 base and the J gene end by 5 bases; junction bases not matched to a gene: 7. The CDR3 sequence is CASSLVAGGPGDTQYF. In nucleotides, the CDR3 is TGTGCCAGCAGCTTAGTGGCGGGGGGGCCCGGAGATACGCAGTATTTT.